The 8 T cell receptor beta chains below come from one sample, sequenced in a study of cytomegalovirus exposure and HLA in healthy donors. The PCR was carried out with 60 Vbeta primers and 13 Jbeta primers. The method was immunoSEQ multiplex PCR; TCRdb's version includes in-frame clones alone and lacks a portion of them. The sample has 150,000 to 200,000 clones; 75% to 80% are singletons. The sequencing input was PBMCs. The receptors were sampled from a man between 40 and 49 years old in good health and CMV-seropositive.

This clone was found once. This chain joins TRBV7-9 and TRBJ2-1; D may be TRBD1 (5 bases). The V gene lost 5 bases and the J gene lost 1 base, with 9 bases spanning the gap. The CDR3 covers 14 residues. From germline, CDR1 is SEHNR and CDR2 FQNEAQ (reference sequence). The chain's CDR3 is CASSRGGSYNEQFF. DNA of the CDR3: TGTGCCAGCAGCAGGGGCGGATCCTACAATGAGCAGTTCTTC.

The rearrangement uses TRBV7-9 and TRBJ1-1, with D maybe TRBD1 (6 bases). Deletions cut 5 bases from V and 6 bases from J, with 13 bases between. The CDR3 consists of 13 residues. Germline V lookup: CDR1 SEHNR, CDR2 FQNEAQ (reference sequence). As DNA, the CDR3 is TGTGCCAGCAGCCCTTCCGGACAGCCTGAAGCTTTCTTT. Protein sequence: CASSPSGQPEAFF.

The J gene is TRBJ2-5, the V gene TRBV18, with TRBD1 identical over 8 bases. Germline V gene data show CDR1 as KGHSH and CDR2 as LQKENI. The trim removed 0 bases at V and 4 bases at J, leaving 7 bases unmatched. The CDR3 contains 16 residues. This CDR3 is CASSPPWTGRGETQYF. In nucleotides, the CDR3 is TGTGCCAGCTCACCACCTTGGACAGGGCGGGGAGAGACCCAGTACTTC.

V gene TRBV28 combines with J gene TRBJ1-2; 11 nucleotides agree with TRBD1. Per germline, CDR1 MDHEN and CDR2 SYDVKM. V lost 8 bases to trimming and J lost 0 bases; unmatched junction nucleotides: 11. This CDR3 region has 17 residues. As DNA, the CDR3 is TGTGCCAGCGGCCCCCGGGACAGGGGGGTAGCTAACTATGGCTACACCTTC. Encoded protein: CASGPRDRGVANYGYTF.

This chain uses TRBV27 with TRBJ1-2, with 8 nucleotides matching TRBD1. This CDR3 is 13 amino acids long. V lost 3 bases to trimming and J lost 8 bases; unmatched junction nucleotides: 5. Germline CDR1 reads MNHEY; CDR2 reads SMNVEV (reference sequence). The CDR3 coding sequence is TGTGCCAGCAGTTTTAACAGGGGGAACGGCTACACCTTC. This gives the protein CASSFNRGNGYTF.

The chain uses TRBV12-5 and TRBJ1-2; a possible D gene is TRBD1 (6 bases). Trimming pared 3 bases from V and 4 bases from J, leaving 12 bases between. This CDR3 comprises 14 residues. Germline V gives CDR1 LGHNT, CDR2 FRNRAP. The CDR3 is CASGFPRDTYGYTF. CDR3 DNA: TGTGCTAGTGGTTTTCCCCGGGACACCTATGGCTACACCTTC.

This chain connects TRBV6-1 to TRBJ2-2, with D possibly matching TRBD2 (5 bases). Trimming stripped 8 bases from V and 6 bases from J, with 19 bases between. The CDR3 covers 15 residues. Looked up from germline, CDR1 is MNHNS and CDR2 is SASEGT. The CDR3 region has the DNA TGTGCCAGCGACCTACACGGCGGGCCCCCCGGGGAGCTGTTTTTT. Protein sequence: CASDLHGGPPGELFF.

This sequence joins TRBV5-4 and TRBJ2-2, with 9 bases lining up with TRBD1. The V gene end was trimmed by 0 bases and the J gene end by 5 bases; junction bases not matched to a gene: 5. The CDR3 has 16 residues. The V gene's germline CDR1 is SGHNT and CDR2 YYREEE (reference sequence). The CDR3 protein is CASSLGGQGRTGELFF. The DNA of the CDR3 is TGTGCCAGCAGCTTGGGAGGACAGGGGCGAACCGGGGAGCTGTTTTTT.